This TCR beta chain was captured by sequencing in a study of cytomegalovirus exposure and HLA in healthy donors. The study, taken as a whole, reports: Subsequent analysis of the 95 to 150 validation repertoires found a tendency for first-cohort TCR clusters to co-occur. As confirmed in vitro, a few CMV-associated chains were specific for CMV antigens. Cytomegalovirus-associated TCR beta chains were listed, numbering some 170.

The donors formed part of the approximately 120-subject validation cohort, distinct from the 666-subject first cohort. Of note for this clone: The antigen is undetermined.

The data were produced by immunoSEQ multiplex PCR, yet TCRdb's version contains in-frame clones alone and is incomplete. The table lists under 200,000 clones, roughly nine tenths of them singletons, with 10% in the top ten. The TCR comes from a young woman in good health and CMV-seropositive. The material sequenced was PBMCs.

The CDR3 sequence is CASSDRSSETYEQYF. Written as DNA, the CDR3 is TGTGCCAGCAGTGATAGGTCTAGCGAGACCTACGAGCAGTACTTC. The genes are TRBV2 and TRBJ2-7; a weak D match, TRBD2 (6 bases). Germline-derived CDR1 and CDR2 are SNHLY and FYNNEI. V was clipped by 3 bases and J by 2 bases, with 14 bases between them. The CDR3 totals 15 residues.